This passage covers 19 T cell receptor beta chains from one sample sequenced in a study of cytomegalovirus exposure and HLA in healthy donors. The PCR contained 60 Vbeta and 13 Jbeta primers. Only in-frame clones appear in the TCRdb table, and some are missing; sequencing was by immunoSEQ multiplex PCR. The table for this sample gives around 210,000 clones. Sequencing input: PBMCs. The receptor source for this set is a woman in her 30s in good health and CMV-seropositive.

J is TRBJ2-5 and V is TRBV5-6, with D possibly matching TRBD1 (5 bases). The V end lost 0 bases, the J end lost 2 bases, and 8 bases lay between the germline ends. The germline V gene encodes CDR1 SGHDT and CDR2 YYEEEE. CDR3 size: 14 residues. The CDR3: CASSLVDRQETQYF. The CDR3 DNA follows: TGTGCCAGCAGCTTGGTCGACAGACAAGAGACCCAGTACTTC.

V gene TRBV4-3 combines with J gene TRBJ2-4; D is uncertain. This CDR3 contains 18 residues. From germline, CDR1 is LGHNA and CDR2 YSLEER. The V end was cut by 0 bases, the J end by 0 bases, with 15 bases between. The CDR3, as DNA: TGCGCCAGCAGCCAAGATCTTGGCAGGTTCTTAGCCAAAAACATTCAGTACTTC. Encoded protein: CASSQDLGRFLAKNIQYF.

This sequence joins TRBV6-5 and TRBJ1-3, with no clear D. This CDR3 spans 15 amino acids. Germline V CDR1 and CDR2: MNHEY, SVGAGI. Trimming shortened V by 5 bases and J by 0 bases, and 11 bases separated the two germline ends. CDR3 amino acids: CASSRDLNSGNTIYF. The DNA for the CDR3 is TGTGCCAGCAGTCGCGACTTGAACTCTGGAAACACCATATATTTT.

J is TRBJ1-2 and V is TRBV30; 8 nucleotides agree with TRBD1. The germline CDR1 and CDR2 sequences are GTSNPN and SVGIG (reference sequence). The CDR3 loop spans 13 amino acids. The ends lost 8 bases at V and 3 bases at J; junction bases unmatched: 8. As DNA, the CDR3 is TGTGCCAGCAGGACAGGGCGACACTATGGCTACACCTTC. This gives the protein CASRTGRHYGYTF.

The chain is built from TRBV28 and TRBJ2-5; tentatively, D is TRBD1 (5 bases). This CDR3 region has 14 residues. Trimming stripped 6 bases from V and 1 base from J, with 12 bases between. Germline V gene data show CDR1 as MDHEN and CDR2 as SYDVKM. In nucleotides, the CDR3 is TGTGCCAGCAGCCCAGACAGCCTCCAAGAGACCCAGTACTTC. It translates to CASSPDSLQETQYF.

The chain is built from TRBV18 and TRBJ2-6; a possible D gene is TRBD2 (7 bases). Germline V gene sequence: CDR1 KGHSH, CDR2 LQKENI. The ends were cut back, 0 bases at V and 2 bases at J, with 8 bases in the middle. CDR3 length equals 16 residues. The CDR3 sequence is CASSPPGGPGANVLTF. In nucleotides, the CDR3 is TGTGCCAGCTCACCACCGGGGGGGCCTGGGGCCAACGTCCTGACTTTC.

V is TRBV18 and J is TRBJ2-7, with D possibly being TRBD1 (6 bases). Germline lookup yields CDR1 KGHSH and CDR2 LQKENI. The CDR3 consists of 16 residues. Trimming took off 3 bases at V and 0 bases at J, with 15 bases between the two ends. The CDR3 spells CASSPRQVPSSYEQYF. The DNA for the CDR3 is TGTGCCAGCTCACCGAGACAGGTACCAAGCTCCTACGAGCAGTACTTC.

The V and J genes are TRBV4-3 and TRBJ2-1, with 10 bases aligning to TRBD2. The CDR3 consists of 17 residues. V lost 0 bases, J lost 5 bases, and 7 bases stayed unmatched. Germline assignment: CDR1 LGHNA and CDR2 YSLEER. In DNA, the CDR3 is TGCGCCAGCAGCCAAGAAGCGCGACTAGCGGGCAACAATGAGCAGTTCTTC. Protein product: CASSQEARLAGNNEQFF.

The genes are TRBV11-3 and TRBJ2-1; no definite D call. Germline CDR1 reads SGHNT; CDR2 reads YENEEA. Trimming shortened V by 3 bases and J by 0 bases, and 3 bases separated the two germline ends. This CDR3 has 13 residues. CDR3 sequence: CASSLSSYNEQFF. Written as DNA, the CDR3 is TGTGCCAGCAGCTTGAGCTCCTACAATGAGCAGTTCTTC.

The genes are TRBV9 and TRBJ2-7, with a possible D match to TRBD1 (6 bases). The CDR3 contains 15 residues. Trimming took off 0 bases at V and 6 bases at J, with 16 bases between the two ends. CDR1 SGDLS and CDR2 YYNGEE come from the germline V gene. The CDR3 DNA reads TGTGCCAGCAGCGTAGTATCGGCAGGGGTTGGCGAGCAGTACTTC. The encoded protein is CASSVVSAGVGEQYF.

V and J are TRBV18 and TRBJ1-3; D is ambiguous. The CDR3 contains 16 residues. Trimming removed 0 bases at V and 0 bases at J, with 9 bases between. Germline assignment: CDR1 KGHSH and CDR2 LQKENI. CDR3 protein: CASSPPTGRSGNTIYF. The CDR3 nucleotides read TGTGCCAGCTCACCACCTACGGGTCGCTCTGGAAACACCATATATTTT.

The chain combines TRBV9 with TRBJ1-1, with 7 positions matching TRBD1. Losses at the gene ends were 3 bases for V and 1 base for J; bases not matched to a gene: 0. Looked up from germline, CDR1 is SGDLS and CDR2 is YYNGEE. The CDR3 covers 13 residues. The CDR3, as DNA: TGTGCCAGCAGCGGACAGGGGAACACTGAAGCTTTCTTT. This sequence encodes CASSGQGNTEAFF.

The chain couples TRBV19 to TRBJ1-5; D ambiguous. CDR3 length: 14 amino acids. CDR1 and CDR2 from the germline V gene are LNHDA and SQIVND (reference sequence). V was shortened by 3 bases and J by 0 bases, with 6 bases between the two germline ends. In nucleotides, the CDR3 is TGTGCCAGTAGTATGGGCCCTAGCAATCAGCCCCAGCATTTT. Its protein is CASSMGPSNQPQHF.

The V and J genes are TRBV10-3 and TRBJ1-2, with TRBD1 identical over 7 bases. The V segment lost 6 bases and the J segment 0 bases; nucleotides outside the gene matches: 4. Germline V CDR1 and CDR2: ENHRY, SYGVKD. The CDR3 is 14 amino acids. The CDR3 region is CAIRTGTTNYGYTF. DNA for the CDR3: TGTGCCATCAGGACAGGGACCACTAACTATGGCTACACCTTC.

The chain links TRBV7-8 to TRBJ1-1; unclear D gene. Trimming removed 3 bases at V and 3 bases at J, with 11 bases between. Germline V gene data show CDR1 as SGHVS and CDR2 as FQNEAQ. The CDR3 runs 14 residues. The CDR3 here is CASSFRLVDTEAFF. Here the CDR3 DNA reads TGTGCCAGCAGCTTCCGGTTGGTGGACACTGAAGCTTTCTTT.

The chain joins TRBV29-1 to TRBJ1-1, with D perhaps TRBD1 (6 bases). The length of the CDR3 is 13 residues. Germline CDR1 SQVTM, CDR2 ANQGSEA. V was trimmed by 7 bases and J by 1 base, leaving 13 bases between them. The CDR3 DNA reads as TGCAGCGCAGAAGGACAGTGGAACACTGAAGCTTTCTTT. Translation: CSAEGQWNTEAFF.

V usage is TRBV28 and J usage is TRBJ2-7, with 15 nucleotides matching TRBD2. V lost 3 bases to trimming and J lost 5 bases; unmatched junction nucleotides: 2. The germline V gene encodes CDR1 MDHEN and CDR2 SYDVKM. This CDR3 has 15 amino acids. The CDR3 nucleotides read TGTGCCAGCAGTTTCGGGACTAGCGGGAGGAACGAGCAGTACTTC. Its protein is CASSFGTSGRNEQYF.

The chain combines TRBV19 with TRBJ1-2, with TRBD1 matching over 12 bases. Trimming took 5 bases from V and 4 from J; bases not matched to a gene: 11. CDR3 length equals 17 residues. Germline V gene data show CDR1 as LNHDA and CDR2 as SQIVND (reference sequence). This CDR3 is CASSFRPGQGASYGYTF. The CDR3 DNA is TGTGCCAGTAGTTTTAGACCGGGACAGGGGGCCAGCTATGGCTACACCTTC.

The chain is built from TRBV5-1 and TRBJ2-2, with TRBD1 matching 7 bases. Trimming cost V 2 bases and J 6 bases; bases outside gene matches: 10. Germline V CDR1 and CDR2: SGHRS, YFSETQ. The CDR3 extends over 16 amino acids. The CDR3 DNA sequence: TGCGCCAGCAGCTTCTTACCCGGGACAGAGGCCGGGGAGCTGTTTTTT. Encoded protein: CASSFLPGTEAGELFF.